Listed below are T cell receptor beta chains from one sample, sequenced in a study of blood T cell repertoires in COVID-19. The table came from immunoSEQ multiplex PCR; TCRdb's copy has only in-frame clones and leaves some out. This sample has about 190,000 clones, with 60% to 85% found just once. The specimen sequenced was peripheral blood. The receptors derive from a man between 60 and 75 years old with active or convalescent COVID-19. Each CDR3 is given with its conserved first and last residue.

TRBJ1-4	TRBV18	CASSPPAGSNEKLFF
TRBJ2-1	TRBV19	CASSIRQAWNEQFF
TRBJ2-3	TRBV27	CASSSSSATDTQYF
TRBJ1-4	TRBV5-1	CASTPRTGAEKLFF
TRBJ1-4	TRBV6-5	CAGSLGTANEKLFF
TRBJ2-1	TRBV27	CASSLPLRFGSGRANEQFF
TRBJ2-5	TRBV27	CASSYRQGGQETQYF
TRBJ2-5	TRBV6-5	CASNRNGETQYF
TRBJ2-6	TRBV5-4	CASSSGSSGANVLTF
TRBJ2-1	TRBV18	CASSAQGAGLF
TRBJ2-1	TRBV5-8	CASSPRQGTFYNEQFF
TRBJ1-5	TRBV28	CASSRGRTGYRQPQHF
TRBJ2-7	TRBV2	CASSGYEQYF
TRBJ1-5	TRBV5-5	CASSSAWGDRPQHF
TRBJ1-2	TRBV5-1	CASSLDGWGTGGYTF
TRBJ1-2	TRBV5-4	CASSLDGQGRVGIF
TRBJ1-1	TRBV20-1	CSARDFPEAFF
TRBJ1-5	TRBV30	CAWSVLRVSQPQHF
TRBJ1-1	TRBV2	CASAGYEAFF
TRBJ2-1	TRBV3-1/TRBV3-2	CASNIKGGGNEQFF
TRBJ2-7	TRBV4-3	CASSQGLRDRDYEQYF
TRBJ1-2	TRBV5-1	CASSLAGSEGYTF